The source of this T cell receptor (beta chain) is a study of blood T cell repertoires in COVID-19. Study context: Collection of acute and convalescent COVID-19 samples took place in the United States, Italy and Spain. T cells, B-cell-depleted T cells, or PBMCs provided the cDNA or gDNA that served as material.

This CDR3 has 16 amino acids. Germline loops: CDR1 SGHAT, CDR2 FQNNGV. The V end lost 1 base, the J end lost 7 bases, and 14 bases lay between the germline ends. Clones were read by immunoSEQ multiplex PCR, and TCRdb kept only the in-frame ones, dropping some. The sample records 250,000 or so clones, roughly nine tenths being singletons. The receptor's source is a woman in her thirties or forties who had recovered from COVID-19. The chain combines TRBV11-2 with TRBJ1-6; D remains ambiguous. Specimen: peripheral blood. Here the CDR3 DNA reads TGTGCCAGCAGCTTAGGGCCCCCGGGGAAGAATTCACCCCTCCACTTT. This translates into CASSLGPPGKNSPLHF.